This TCR beta chain emerged from a study of T cell responses to AZD1222 COVID-19 vaccine. This table comes from immunoSEQ multiplex PCR, and its TCRdb copy is limited to in-frame clones, with some not included. The sample holds 110,000 or so clones, 85% to 90% seen once. With regard to this clone: Its antigen is unidentified.

Losses at the gene ends were 4 bases for V and 6 bases for J; bases not matched to a gene: 4. Germline V lookup: CDR1 LNHDA, CDR2 SQIVND (reference sequence). This CDR3 is built from 14 residues. Study-wide results and limits: Repertoires were obtained only post-peak T cell response. Just a handful of AZD1222 recipients were seropositive at baseline. Females made up more of the donors, who were largely white British, and clonal diversity may have come out too low. Across the whole spike, CD4 TCRs peaked at regions 160-218 and 743-854.

The sample consisted of peripheral blood, taken on day 0 of AZD1222 vaccination. The V and J genes are TRBV19 and TRBJ1-5; 9 positions agree with TRBD1. This receptor was identified in an adult in good health. This CDR3 is CASSTDRGSQPQHF. In DNA, the CDR3 is TGTGCCAGTAGTACCGACAGGGGGAGTCAGCCCCAGCATTTT.